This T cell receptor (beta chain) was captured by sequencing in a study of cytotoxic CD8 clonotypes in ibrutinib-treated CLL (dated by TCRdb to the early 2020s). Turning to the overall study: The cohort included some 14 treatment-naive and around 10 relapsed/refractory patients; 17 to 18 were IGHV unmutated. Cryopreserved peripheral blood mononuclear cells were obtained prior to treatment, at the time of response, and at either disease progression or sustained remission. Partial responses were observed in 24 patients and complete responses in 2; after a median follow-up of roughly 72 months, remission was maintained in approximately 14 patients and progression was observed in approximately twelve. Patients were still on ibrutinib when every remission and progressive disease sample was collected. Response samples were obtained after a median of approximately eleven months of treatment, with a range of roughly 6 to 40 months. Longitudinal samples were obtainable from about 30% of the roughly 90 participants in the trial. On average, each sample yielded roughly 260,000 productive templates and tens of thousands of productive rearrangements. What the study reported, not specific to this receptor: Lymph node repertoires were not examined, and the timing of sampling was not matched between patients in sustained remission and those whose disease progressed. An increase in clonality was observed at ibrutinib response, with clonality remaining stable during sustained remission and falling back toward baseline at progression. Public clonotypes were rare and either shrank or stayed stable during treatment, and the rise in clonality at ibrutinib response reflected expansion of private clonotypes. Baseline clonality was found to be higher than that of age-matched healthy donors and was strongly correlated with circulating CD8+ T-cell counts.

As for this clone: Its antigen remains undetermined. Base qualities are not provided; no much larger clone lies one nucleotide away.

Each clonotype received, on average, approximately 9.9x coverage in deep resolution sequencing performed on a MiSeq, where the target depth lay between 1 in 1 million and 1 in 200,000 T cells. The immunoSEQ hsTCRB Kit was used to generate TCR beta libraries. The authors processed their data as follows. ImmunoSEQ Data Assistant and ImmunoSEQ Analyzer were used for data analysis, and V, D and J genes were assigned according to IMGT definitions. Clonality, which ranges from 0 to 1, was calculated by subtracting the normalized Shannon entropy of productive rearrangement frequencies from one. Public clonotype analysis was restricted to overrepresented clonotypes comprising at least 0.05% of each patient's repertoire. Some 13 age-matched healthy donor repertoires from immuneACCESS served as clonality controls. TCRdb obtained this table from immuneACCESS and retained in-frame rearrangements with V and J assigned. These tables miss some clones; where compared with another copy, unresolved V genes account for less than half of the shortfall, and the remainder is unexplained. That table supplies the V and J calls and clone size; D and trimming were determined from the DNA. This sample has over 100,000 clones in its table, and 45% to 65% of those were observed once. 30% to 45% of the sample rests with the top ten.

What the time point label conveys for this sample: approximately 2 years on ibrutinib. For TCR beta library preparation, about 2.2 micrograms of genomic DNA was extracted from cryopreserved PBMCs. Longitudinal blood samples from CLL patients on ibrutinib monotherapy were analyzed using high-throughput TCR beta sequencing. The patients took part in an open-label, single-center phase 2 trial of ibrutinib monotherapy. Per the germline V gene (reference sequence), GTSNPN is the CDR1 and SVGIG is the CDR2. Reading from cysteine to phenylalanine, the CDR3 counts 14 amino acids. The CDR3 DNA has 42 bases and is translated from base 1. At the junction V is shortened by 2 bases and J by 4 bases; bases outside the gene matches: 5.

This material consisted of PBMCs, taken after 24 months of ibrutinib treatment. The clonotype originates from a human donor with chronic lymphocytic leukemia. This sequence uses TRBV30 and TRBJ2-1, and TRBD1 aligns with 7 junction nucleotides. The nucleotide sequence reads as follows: TGTGCCTGGAGTTTCCGGGACAGATACAATGAGCAGTTCTTC. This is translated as CAWSFRDRYNEQFF.